This T cell receptor beta chain was retrieved from a study of tumor and adjacent non-tumor tissue in lung cancer. RNA was extracted from bulk tissue without any cell sorting. A word on this clonotype: Its cognate antigen is unknown.

The library came from three nested PCR rounds adapted from ARM-PCR protocols. Using its own MiXCR run on the multiplex PCR reads, TCRdb lists one record per CDR3 protein. This table holds some 200,000 distinct CDR3 sequences, 70% to 75% found once. Findings and caveats of the study: Tumor tissue had significantly higher TCR diversity than normal lung.

The CDR3 is 15 amino acids. From germline, CDR1 is MNHNS and CDR2 SASEGT. V dropped 9 bases and J dropped 3 bases, with 15 bases sitting between them. Source material: lung tumor tissue. The V and J genes are TRBV6-1 and TRBJ1-6, with D unclear. This TCR was sampled from a man in his fifties or sixties with non-small cell lung cancer. CDR3 amino acids: CASLSGLLYNSPLHF. DNA for the CDR3: TGTGCCAGTTTATCAGGACTACTCTATAATTCACCCCTCCACTTT.